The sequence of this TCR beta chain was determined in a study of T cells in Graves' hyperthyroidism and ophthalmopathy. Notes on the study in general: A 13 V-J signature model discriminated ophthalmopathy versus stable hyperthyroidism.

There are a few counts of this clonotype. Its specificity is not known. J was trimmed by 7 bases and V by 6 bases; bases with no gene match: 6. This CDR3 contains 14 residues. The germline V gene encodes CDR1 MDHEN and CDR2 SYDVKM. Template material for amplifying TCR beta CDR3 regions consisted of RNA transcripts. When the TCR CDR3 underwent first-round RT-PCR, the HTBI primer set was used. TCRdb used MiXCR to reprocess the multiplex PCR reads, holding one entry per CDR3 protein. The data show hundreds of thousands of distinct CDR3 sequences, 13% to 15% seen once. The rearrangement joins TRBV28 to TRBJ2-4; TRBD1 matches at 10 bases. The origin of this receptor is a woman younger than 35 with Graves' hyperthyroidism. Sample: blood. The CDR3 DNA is TGTGCCAGCAGCCCGGGACAGGGGAGGAACATTCAGTACTTC. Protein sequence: CASSPGQGRNIQYF.